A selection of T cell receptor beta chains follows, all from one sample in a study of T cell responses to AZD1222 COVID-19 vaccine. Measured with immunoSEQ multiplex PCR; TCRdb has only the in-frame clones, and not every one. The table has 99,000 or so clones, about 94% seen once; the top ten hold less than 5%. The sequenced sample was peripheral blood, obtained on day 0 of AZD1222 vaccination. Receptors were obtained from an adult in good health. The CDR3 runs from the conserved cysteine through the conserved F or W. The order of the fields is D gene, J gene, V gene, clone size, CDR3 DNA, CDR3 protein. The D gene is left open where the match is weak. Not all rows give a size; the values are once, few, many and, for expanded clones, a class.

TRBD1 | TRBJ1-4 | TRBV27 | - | TGTGCCAGCAGTTTAGGGCAGGGGGATGAAAAACTGTTTTTT | CASSLGQGDEKLFF
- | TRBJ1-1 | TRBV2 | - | TGTGCCAGCAGTGAAATACGAGGCGGGGACACTGAAGCTTTCTTT | CASSEIRGGDTEAFF
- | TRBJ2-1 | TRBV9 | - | TGTGCCAGCAGCGTAGGTAAGGGATGGCGCGGCGTTTACAATGAGCAGTTCTTC | CASSVGKGWRGVYNEQFF
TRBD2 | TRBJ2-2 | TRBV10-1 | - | TGCGCCAGCAGTGTTAGCGGGAGTGCCGGGGAGCTGTTTTTT | CASSVSGSAGELFF
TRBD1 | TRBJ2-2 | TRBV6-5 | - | TGTGCCAGCAGTCGAGGGACAGCGAACACCGGGGAGCTGTTTTTT | CASSRGTANTGELFF
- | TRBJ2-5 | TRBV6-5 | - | TGTGCCAGCAGTACTAATTTCCGGGAGACCCAGTACTTC | CASSTNFRETQYF
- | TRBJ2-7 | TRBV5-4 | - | TGTGCCAGCAGCTTTAAAACGGGGGCCGAGCAGTACTTC | CASSFKTGAEQYF
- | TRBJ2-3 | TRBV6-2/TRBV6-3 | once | TGTGCCAGCAGTTACGGAGAGGTAGATACGCAGTATTTT | CASSYGEVDTQYF
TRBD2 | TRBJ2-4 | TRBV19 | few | TGTGCCAGTAGTATAGCGGGACTAGCGGGAGTAATAAGCGTTGCCAAAAACATTCAGTACTTC | CASSIAGLAGVISVAKNIQYF
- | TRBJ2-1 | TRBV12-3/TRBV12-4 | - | TGTGCCAGCAGTAGGACAGCGGAGCAGTTCTTC | CASSRTAEQFF
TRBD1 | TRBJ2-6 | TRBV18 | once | TGTGCCAGCTCACCAGGGACAGGGGAACTGACCTCTGGGGCCAACGTCCTGACTTTC | CASSPGTGELTSGANVLTF
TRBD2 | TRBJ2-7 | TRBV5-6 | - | TGTGCCAGCAGGGGAACTAGCGCGGGCGAGCAGTACTTC | CASRGTSAGEQYF
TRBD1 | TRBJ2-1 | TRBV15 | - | TGTGCCACCAGCAGAGTCCGGGACAGGGAATCTGAGCAGTTCTTC | CATSRVRDRESEQFF
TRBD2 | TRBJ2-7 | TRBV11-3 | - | TGTGCCAGCAGAAAGAGACTAGCGGGAGTTTTTGGCGAGCAGTACTTC | CASRKRLAGVFGEQYF
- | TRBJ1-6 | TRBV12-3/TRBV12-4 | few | TGTGCCAGCAGTGCCACAGGGAATTCACCCCTCCACTTT | CASSATGNSPLHF
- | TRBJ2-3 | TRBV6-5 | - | TGTGCCAGCAGGATTCCACCAGATACGCAGTATTTT | CASRIPPDTQYF
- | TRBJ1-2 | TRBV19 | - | TGTGCCAGTAGTTTCGGCCTCTATGGCTACACCTTC | CASSFGLYGYTF
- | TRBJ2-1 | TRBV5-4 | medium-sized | TGTGCCAGCAGCTTGGTGCCCGGACAGAAGTTGTACAATGAGCAGTTCTTC | CASSLVPGQKLYNEQFF
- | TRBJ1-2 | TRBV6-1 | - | TGTGCCAGCAGTGATTGGGGGCGCATTACTAACTATGGCTACACCTTC | CASSDWGRITNYGYTF
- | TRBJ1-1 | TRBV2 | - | TGTGCCAGCAGTGAAGCTAGGGTTAACACTGAAGCTTTCTTT | CASSEARVNTEAFF
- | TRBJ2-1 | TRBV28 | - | TGTGCCAGCAGTCCCGGGACCCAGAGACTCAATGAGCAGTTCTTC | CASSPGTQRLNEQFF
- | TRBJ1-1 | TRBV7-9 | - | TGTGCCAGCAGCTTCGCGCGGGAAGCTTTCTTT | CASSFAREAFF
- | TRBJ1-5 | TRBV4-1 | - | TGCGCCAGCAGCCAAGATCGACAGGGCAATCAGCCCCAGCATTTT | CASSQDRQGNQPQHF
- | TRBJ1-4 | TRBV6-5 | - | TGTGCCAGCAGAACAGGGTCGGGGAATGAAAAACTGTTTTTT | CASRTGSGNEKLFF
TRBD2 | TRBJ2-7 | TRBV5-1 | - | TGCGCCAGCAGCTGGACGTCTCGCGGGAGCTCGGCCTACGAGCAGTACTTC | CASSWTSRGSSAYEQYF
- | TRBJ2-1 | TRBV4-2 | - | TGTGCCAGCAGGACAAACAAAGGCGGTAATGAGCAGTTCTTC | CASRTNKGGNEQFF
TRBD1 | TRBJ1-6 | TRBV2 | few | TGTGCCAGCGGAGTAGGGACAGGGTATAATTCACCCCTCCACTTT | CASGVGTGYNSPLHF
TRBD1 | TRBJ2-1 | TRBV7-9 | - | TGTGCCAGCAGCTTTTACAGGGGTCCCAATGAGCAGTTCTTC | CASSFYRGPNEQFF
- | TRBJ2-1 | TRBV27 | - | TGTGCCAGCAGCCCACTAGCTTCCTACAATGAGCAGTTCTTC | CASSPLASYNEQFF
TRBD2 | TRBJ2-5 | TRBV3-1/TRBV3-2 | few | TGTGCCAGCAGCTCTATAGCGGGAGGACTAGGTGGGACCCAGTACTTC | CASSSIAGGLGGTQYF
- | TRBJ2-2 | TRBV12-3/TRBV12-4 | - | TGTGCCAGCGGGGGTCTAGGCGGGGAGCTGTTTTTT | CASGGLGGELFF
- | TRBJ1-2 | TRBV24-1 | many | TGTGCCACCAGTGATCATCAGTCTAACTATGGCTACACCTTC | CATSDHQSNYGYTF
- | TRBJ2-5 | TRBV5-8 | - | TGTGCCAGCAGCTTGGATGGGAAAGAGACCCAGTACTTC | CASSLDGKETQYF
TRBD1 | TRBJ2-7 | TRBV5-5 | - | TGTGCCAGCAGCTTGGTGTCAGGGGGTTGGTACGAGCAGTACTTC | CASSLVSGGWYEQYF
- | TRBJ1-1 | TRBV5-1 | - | TGCGCCAGCAGCTTGGACAGAATGAACACTGAAGCTTTCTTT | CASSLDRMNTEAFF
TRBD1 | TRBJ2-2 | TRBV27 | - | TGTGCCAGCCAGGACAGGGTCAACACCGGGGAGCTGTTTTTT | CASQDRVNTGELFF
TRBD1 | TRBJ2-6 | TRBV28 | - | TGTGCCAGCAGTCCGCGGACAGGGAATGGGGCCAACGTCCTGACTTTC | CASSPRTGNGANVLTF
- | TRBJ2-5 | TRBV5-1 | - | TGCGCCAGCAGCTTGAGTAGGATGGCAGAGACCCAGTACTTC | CASSLSRMAETQYF
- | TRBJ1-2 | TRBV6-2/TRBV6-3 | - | TGTGCCAGCAGTGACCTAGGAGAGGCTAACTATGGCTACACCTTC | CASSDLGEANYGYTF
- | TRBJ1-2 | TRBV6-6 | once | TGTGCCAGCAGTTACTCGACACATAACTATGGCTACACCTTC | CASSYSTHNYGYTF
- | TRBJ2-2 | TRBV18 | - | TGTGCCAGCTCACGCGATCAGGGGCTGACCGGGGAGCTGTTTTTT | CASSRDQGLTGELFF